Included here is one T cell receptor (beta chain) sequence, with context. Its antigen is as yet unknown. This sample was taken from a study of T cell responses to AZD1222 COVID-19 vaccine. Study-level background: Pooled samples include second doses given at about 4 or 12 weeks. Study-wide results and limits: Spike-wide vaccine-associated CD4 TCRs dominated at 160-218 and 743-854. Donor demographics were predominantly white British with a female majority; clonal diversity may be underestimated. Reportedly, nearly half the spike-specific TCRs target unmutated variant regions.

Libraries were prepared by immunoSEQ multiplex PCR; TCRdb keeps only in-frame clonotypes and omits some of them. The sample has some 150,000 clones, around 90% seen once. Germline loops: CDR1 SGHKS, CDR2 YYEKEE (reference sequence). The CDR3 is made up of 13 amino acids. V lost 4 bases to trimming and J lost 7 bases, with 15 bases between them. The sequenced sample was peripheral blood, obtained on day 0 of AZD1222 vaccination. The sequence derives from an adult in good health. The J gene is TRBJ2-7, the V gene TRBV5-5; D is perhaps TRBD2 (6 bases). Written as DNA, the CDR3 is TGTGCCAGCAGCCCAACCGGGACTTGGGAGCAGTACTTC. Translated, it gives CASSPTGTWEQYF.